This T cell receptor (beta chain) is from a study of blood T cell repertoires in COVID-19. CDR1 is MDHEN and CDR2 is SYDVKM in the germline V gene. V trimming: 6 bases; J trimming: 4 bases; junction bases outside the gene matches: 7. This CDR3 is 14 amino acids long. Profiled with immunoSEQ multiplex PCR; TCRdb holds only in-frame clones, not every one. The data contain fewer than 350,000 clones, around 89% of them singletons. Sequenced material: PBMCs or T cells enriched from blood (not recorded which). J is TRBJ2-7 and V is TRBV28; 9 bases are a match to TRBD1. The clonotype originates from an older woman in a cohort exposed to, infected with or recovered from COVID-19 (not recorded which). CDR3 region: CASRATGGWYEQYF. In DNA form, the CDR3 reads TGTGCCAGCAGAGCCACAGGGGGCTGGTACGAGCAGTACTTC.